This T cell receptor beta chain emerged from a study of OX40 agonist ivuxolimab in advanced cancers. Findings and caveats of the study: Expansion of clones was among the lowest in partial responders at 0.1-3.0 mg/kg.

The assay was immunoSEQ multiplex PCR, and TCRdb's table has in-frame clones only and misses some. Of 30,000 to 50,000 clones listed, around nine tenths are singletons. Trimming pared 6 bases from V and 0 bases from J, leaving 12 bases between. This CDR3 contains 13 residues. The germline CDR1 and CDR2 sequences are SQVTM and ANQGSEA. As for this clone: Antigen: not known.

The rearrangement links TRBV29-1 to TRBJ2-7; D is possibly TRBD2 (6 bases). The sequencing used CD4+ or CD8+ T cells sorted from blood, collected in a trial of the OX40 agonist ivuxolimab. The origin of this receptor is an adult with an advanced solid tumor such as melanoma, head and neck, liver or kidney cancer. CDR3: CSVRGWGSYEQYF. In DNA, the CDR3 is TGCAGCGTCCGGGGGTGGGGCTCCTACGAGCAGTACTTC.